Below, 21 T cell receptor beta chains from the same sample are listed, as sequenced in a study of T cell responses to AZD1222 COVID-19 vaccine. Clones were read by immunoSEQ multiplex PCR, and TCRdb kept only the in-frame ones, dropping some. The sample lists some 99,000 clones; about 90% were seen once. The starting material was peripheral blood, obtained on day 0 of AZD1222 vaccination. These receptors were collected from an adult in good health.

V is TRBV4-1 and J is TRBJ2-1; 13 nucleotides match TRBD2. V shed 0 bases, J shed 0 bases, and the junction held 5 bases outside the gene matches. The CDR3 runs 19 residues. CDR1 and CDR2 (germline): MGHRA, YSYEKL. In DNA, the CDR3 is TGCGCCAGCAGCCAAGAACTAGCGGGAGGGCTGAGCTCCTACAATGAGCAGTTCTTC. Translation gives CASSQELAGGLSSYNEQFF.

This clone was recorded only once. This rearrangement joins TRBV6-2 or TRBV6-3 to TRBJ1-1; weak D call: TRBD1 (6 bases). CDR3 length equals 13 residues. Germline values: CDR1 MNHEY, CDR2 SVGEGT. V lost 6 bases and J lost 2, with 10 bases in between. The CDR3 region is CASSPGANTEAFF. The CDR3 DNA sequence: TGTGCCAGCAGCCCGGGGGCTAACACTGAAGCTTTCTTT.

The chain is built from TRBV24-1 and TRBJ1-5, with D unresolved. The CDR3 sequence is 13 residues long. Germline-derived CDR1 and CDR2 are KGHDR and SFDVKD. Trimming stripped 4 bases from V and 1 base from J, with 4 bases between. The CDR3 here is CATSEGSNQPQHF. Written as DNA, the CDR3 is TGTGCCACCAGTGAGGGGAGCAATCAGCCCCAGCATTTT.

The J gene is TRBJ2-7, the V gene TRBV5-1; 10 bases agree with TRBD2. The CDR3 extends over 16 amino acids. Germline values: CDR1 SGHRS, CDR2 YFSETQ. V gave up 0 bases and J gave up 5 bases; unmatched junction bases: 8. The CDR3 loop reads CASSLASSGRSDEQYF. The CDR3 bases are TGCGCCAGCAGCTTGGCCTCTAGCGGGAGAAGCGACGAGCAGTACTTC. The whole variable domain, filled in from reference TRBV5-1 and TRBJ2-7, reads KAGVTQTPRYLIKTRGQQVTLSCSPISGHRSVSWYQQTPGQGLQFLFEYFSETQRNKGNFPGRFSGRQFSNSRSEMNVSTLELGDSALYLCASSLASSGRSDEQYFGPGTRLTVT.

The chain combines TRBV6-4 with TRBJ1-1; a possible D gene is TRBD1 (5 bases). Germline-derived CDR1 and CDR2 are MRHNA and SNTAGT. The CDR3 runs to 12 residues. The V gene lost 10 bases and the J gene lost 4 bases, with 13 bases spanning the gap. The CDR3 nucleotides read TGTGCCATGGCAGGGCGTTCCACTGAAGCTTTCTTT. Protein product: CAMAGRSTEAFF.

A single count supports this clone. The chain combines TRBV6-2 or TRBV6-3 with TRBJ1-1; D is unclear. V was pared by 5 bases and J by 7 bases, with 23 bases between. CDR1 is MNHEY, CDR2 SVGEGT, per germline. The CDR3 has 16 residues. CDR3 in DNA: TGTGCCAGCAGTGGAGGTGACGCCCGCGGCTCTAATGAAGCTTTCTTT. Translated: CASSGGDARGSNEAFF.

The rearrangement links TRBV7-9 to TRBJ2-7, with a weak D call TRBD1 (8 bases). This CDR3 contains 14 residues. Trimming shortened V by 5 bases and J by 0 bases, and 11 bases separated the two germline ends. In germline, CDR1 is SEHNR, CDR2 FQNEAQ (reference sequence). CDR3 protein: CASSTGGASYEQYF. The CDR3 bases are TGTGCCAGCAGCACAGGGGGGGCCTCCTACGAGCAGTACTTC.

V gene TRBV6-5 combines with J gene TRBJ1-1; no definite D call. Trimming removed 10 bases at V and 1 base at J, with 7 bases between. CDR1 and CDR2 (germline): MNHEY, SVGAGI. The CDR3 loop spans 11 amino acids. CDR3 in amino acids: CATARNTEAFF. CDR3 in DNA: TGTGCCACCGCTAGGAACACTGAAGCTTTCTTT.

The chain carries TRBV27 and TRBJ1-4; D uncertain. The germline CDR1 and CDR2 sequences are MNHEY and SMNVEV (reference sequence). The CDR3 is made up of 15 amino acids. Trimming removed 4 bases from V and 8 bases from J, with 17 bases in between. CDR3 region: CASSSSPRREEKLFF. Written as DNA, the CDR3 is TGTGCCAGCAGTTCCTCCCCTAGACGCGAAGAAAAACTGTTTTTT.

This clone was detected only a few times. The J gene is TRBJ2-7, the V gene TRBV5-1, with no clear D. With 5 bases removed from V and 5 bases from J, the gap between germline ends came to 8 bases. The CDR3 length is 11 residues. Germline CDR1 and CDR2: SGHRS and YFSETQ. The CDR3 coding sequence is TGCGCCAGCAGGGGCCGGGACGAGCAGTACTTC. This codes for CASRGRDEQYF.

V usage is TRBV7-3 and J usage is TRBJ1-1; the match to TRBD1 covers 9 bases. The CDR3 extends over 15 amino acids. CDR1 SGHTA and CDR2 FQGTGA come from the germline V gene. After removal of 1 base from V and 1 base from J, the junction contained 1 base not matched to a gene. CDR3 loop: CASSLRGQGNTEAFF. CDR3 DNA sequence: TGTGCCAGCAGCTTAAGGGGACAGGGGAACACTGAAGCTTTCTTT.

The genes are TRBV18 and TRBJ2-3; 7 bases map to TRBD2. The V gene end was trimmed by 6 bases and the J gene end by 10 bases; junction bases not matched to a gene: 13. The CDR3 spans 14 residues. CDR1 and CDR2 from the germline V gene are KGHSH and LQKENI. The CDR3 DNA reads TGTGCCAGCTCCACAGCACCCAGCGGGGAGGCGCAGTATTTT. It encodes CASSTAPSGEAQYF.

This clone was seen only a few times. This chain links TRBV29-1 with TRBJ1-1; 8 bases agree with TRBD1. Germline CDR1 reads SQVTM; CDR2 reads ANQGSEA. J was trimmed by 13 bases and V by 6 bases; bases with no gene match: 10. The CDR3 has 11 amino acids. CDR3 residues: CSVTTGASGFF. The CDR3 bases are TGCAGCGTCACGACAGGGGCCTCGGGTTTCTTT. Drawing the rest from reference TRBV29-1 and TRBJ1-1, the complete variable domain is SAVISQKPSRDICQRGTSLTIQCQVDSQVTMMFWYRQQPGQSLTLIATANQGSEATYESGFVIDKFPISRPNLTFSTLTVSNMSPEDSSIYLCSVTTGASGFFGQGTRLTVV.

This chain uses TRBV2 with TRBJ1-2; TRBD1 aligns across 12 bases. The CDR3 contains 13 residues. Germline V gives CDR1 SNHLY, CDR2 FYNNEI. Trimming cost V 8 bases and J 5 bases; bases outside gene matches: 3. In nucleotides, the CDR3 is TGTGCCAGCGAGGGACAGGGGGCTTATGGCTACACCTTC. Residues: CASEGQGAYGYTF.

The chain combines TRBV2 with TRBJ2-5; TRBD1 aligns across 8 bases. Trimming removed 5 bases from V and 4 bases from J; junction bases left unmatched: 6. The V gene's germline CDR1 is SNHLY and CDR2 FYNNEI. This CDR3 is 14 amino acids long. The CDR3 sequence: CASSRDRSVETQYF. The CDR3 coding sequence is TGTGCCAGCAGTCGGGACAGGTCCGTAGAGACCCAGTACTTC.

There are a few counts of this clone. This chain links TRBV5-4 with TRBJ2-1, with 12 bases identical to TRBD1. This CDR3 contains 15 residues. Germline assignment: CDR1 SGHNT and CDR2 YYREEE (reference sequence). The V gene end was trimmed by 4 bases and the J gene end by 8 bases; junction bases not matched to a gene: 7. CDR3 DNA sequence: TGTGCCAGCAGCCGGGGACAGGGGGCGAGCGATGAGCAGTTCTTC. This codes for CASSRGQGASDEQFF.

The CDR3 DNA is TGTGCCAGCAGTGCGAACCCTGGGGGTGGCTACACCTTC. As protein: CASSANPGGGYTF. This chain joins TRBV12-3 or TRBV12-4 and TRBJ1-2, with a tentative D call TRBD1 (5 bases). Trimming cost V 5 bases and J 7 bases, with 14 bases left between them. The CDR3 totals 13 residues.

The chain carries TRBV19 and TRBJ1-1; 7 nucleotides align to TRBD1. This CDR3 has 20 residues. V lost 0 bases to trimming and J lost 4 bases; unmatched junction nucleotides: 20. Germline V gives CDR1 LNHDA, CDR2 SQIVND (reference sequence). CDR3 in amino acids: CASSIDTLGTAVIGSTEAFF. The CDR3 coding sequence is TGTGCCAGTAGTATAGATACTCTCGGGACAGCCGTTATCGGGAGCACTGAAGCTTTCTTT. Variable domain in full (rest from reference TRBV19 and TRBJ1-1): DGGITQSPKYLFRKEGQNVTLSCEQNLNHDAMYWYRQDPGQGLRLIYYSQIVNDFQKGDIAEGYSVSREKKESFPLTVTSAQKNPTAFYLCASSIDTLGTAVIGSTEAFFGQGTRLTVV.

The chain joins TRBV18 to TRBJ2-7; tentatively, D is TRBD2 (6 bases). Trimming cost V 2 bases and J 2 bases, with 13 bases left between them. The CDR3 has 15 residues. Per germline, CDR1 KGHSH and CDR2 LQKENI. The CDR3 coding sequence is TGTGCCAGCTCACCAGAATCGGCGGGACCCTACGAGCAGTACTTC. Translated, it gives CASSPESAGPYEQYF.

V is TRBV7-2 and J is TRBJ2-7, with 7 bases lining up with TRBD1. CDR1 SGHTA and CDR2 FQGNSA come from the germline V gene. This CDR3 comprises 14 residues. With 5 bases clipped from V and 6 bases from J, the junction kept 10 bases outside the gene matches. CDR3 protein: CASSQLQGESEQYF. The CDR3 DNA sequence: TGTGCCAGCAGCCAGCTTCAGGGGGAGAGCGAGCAGTACTTC.

The sample holds a few counts of this clone. The rearrangement links TRBV7-2 to TRBJ2-7; 9 nucleotides agree with TRBD2. The junction had 4 bases not matched to a gene; V was cut back by 2 bases and J by 2 bases. The CDR3 totals 15 residues. Germline V gives CDR1 SGHTA, CDR2 FQGNSA. The CDR3 nucleotides are TGTGCCAGCAGCTTATTGGCGGGGGGGACCTACGAGCAGTACTTC. Its protein product is CASSLLAGGTYEQYF.